Here is one T cell receptor (beta chain) with its context. The CDR3 is made up of 14 amino acids. CDR1 is SGDLS, CDR2 YYNGEE, per germline. V shed 4 bases, J shed 7 bases, and the junction held 8 bases outside the gene matches. Random hexamers primed reverse transcription of roughly 0.45 to 1 ug RNA. MiXCR was run by TCRdb on the immunoSEQ multiplex PCR reads, yielding one entry per CDR3 protein. The sample lists around 150,000 distinct CDR3 sequences, 90% to 95% occurring once. The entry originates in a study of CD8 T cells in Susac syndrome. The receptor comes from a human donor in good health. The chain couples TRBV9 to TRBJ1-3, with TRBD1 matching over 7 bases. The sequencing sample was made of CD4+ T cells from PBMCs. CDR3 amino acids: CASSPRQGQNTIYF. The CDR3 nucleotides are TGTGCCAGCAGCCCCAGACAGGGCCAGAACACCATATATTTT.